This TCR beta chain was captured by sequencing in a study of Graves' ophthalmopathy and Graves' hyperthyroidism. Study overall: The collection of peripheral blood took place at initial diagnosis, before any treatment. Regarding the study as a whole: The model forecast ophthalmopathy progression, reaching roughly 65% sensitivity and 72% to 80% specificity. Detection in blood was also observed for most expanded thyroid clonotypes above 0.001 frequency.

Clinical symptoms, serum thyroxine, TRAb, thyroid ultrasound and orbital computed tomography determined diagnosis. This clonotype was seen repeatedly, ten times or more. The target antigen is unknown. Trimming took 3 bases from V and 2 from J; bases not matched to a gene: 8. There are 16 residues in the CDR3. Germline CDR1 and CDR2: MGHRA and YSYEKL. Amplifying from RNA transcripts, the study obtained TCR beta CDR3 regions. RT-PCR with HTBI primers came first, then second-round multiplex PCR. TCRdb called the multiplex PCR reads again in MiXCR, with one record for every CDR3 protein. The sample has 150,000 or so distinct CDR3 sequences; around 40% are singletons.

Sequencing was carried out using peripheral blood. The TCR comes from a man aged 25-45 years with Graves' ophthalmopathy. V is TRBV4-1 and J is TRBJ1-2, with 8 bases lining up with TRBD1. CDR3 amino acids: CASSQRVGQVNYGYTF. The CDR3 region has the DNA TGCGCCAGCAGCCAGAGGGTGGGACAGGTGAACTATGGCTACACCTTC.